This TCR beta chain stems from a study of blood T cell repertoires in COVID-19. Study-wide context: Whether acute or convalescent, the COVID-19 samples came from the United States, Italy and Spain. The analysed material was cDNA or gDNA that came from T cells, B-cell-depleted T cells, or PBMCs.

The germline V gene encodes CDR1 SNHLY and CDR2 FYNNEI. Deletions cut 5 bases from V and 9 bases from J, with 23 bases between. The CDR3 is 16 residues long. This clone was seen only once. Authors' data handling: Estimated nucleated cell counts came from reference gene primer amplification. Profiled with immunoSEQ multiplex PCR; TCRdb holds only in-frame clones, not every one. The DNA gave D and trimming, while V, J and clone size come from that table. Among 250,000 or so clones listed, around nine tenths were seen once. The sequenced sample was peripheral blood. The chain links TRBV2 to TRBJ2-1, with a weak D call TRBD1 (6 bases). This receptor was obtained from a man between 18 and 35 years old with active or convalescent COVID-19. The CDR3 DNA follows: TGTGCCAGCAGTAGGACAGTTAGAGGGAGTCCGGGTGAGCAGTTCTTC. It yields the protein CASSRTVRGSPGEQFF.